Below, 14 T cell receptor beta chains from the same sample are listed, as sequenced in a study of blood T cell repertoires in COVID-19. Profiling relied on immunoSEQ multiplex PCR, and the TCRdb table lists in-frame clones only, not all of them. The data contain approximately 200,000 clones, roughly 87% of them singletons. The sequencing sample was made of PBMCs or T cells enriched from blood (not recorded which). The receptors were gathered from a young woman who had recovered from COVID-19.

The chain links TRBV7-2 to TRBJ2-1; 7 bases match TRBD1. CDR3 size: 16 residues. Germline assignment: CDR1 SGHTA and CDR2 FQGNSA. Trimming took 5 bases from V and 5 from J; bases not matched to a gene: 12. CDR3 sequence: CASSREARGLNNEQFF. CDR3 coding DNA: TGTGCCAGCAGCCGTGAGGCTAGGGGGCTAAACAATGAGCAGTTCTTC.

As concerns this clone: In the same sample, other DNA sequences code for this CDR3. V and J are TRBV2 and TRBJ1-5; 11 bases map to TRBD1. The CDR3 runs to 14 residues. CDR1 is SNHLY and CDR2 is FYNNEI in the germline V gene. V shed 5 bases and J 4 bases; nucleotides not matched to a gene: 1. CDR3 coding DNA: TGTGCCAGCAGTCGGGACAGGGGGAATCAGCCCCAGCATTTT. It specifies CASSRDRGNQPQHF.

This chain links TRBV6-2 or TRBV6-3 with TRBJ1-2, with D tentatively TRBD1 (6 bases). The CDR3 totals 14 residues. Germline CDR1 reads MNHEY; CDR2 reads SVGEGT. Trimming shortened V by 2 bases and J by 5 bases, and 12 bases separated the two germline ends. The CDR3 DNA reads as TGTGCCAGCAGTTACGGGGGCGTGGGGTATGGCTACACCTTC. It yields the protein CASSYGGVGYGYTF.

V and J are TRBV19 and TRBJ1-5; the D gene is possibly TRBD1 (5 bases). The CDR3 is 14 amino acids. Germline values: CDR1 LNHDA, CDR2 SQIVND (reference sequence). The V end was cut by 2 bases, the J end by 1 base, with 6 bases between. CDR3: CASSITGSNQPQHF. The CDR3 region has the DNA TGTGCCAGTAGTATAACAGGAAGCAATCAGCCCCAGCATTTT.

The rearrangement joins TRBV15 to TRBJ1-5; no firm D call. The CDR3 extends over 12 amino acids. V lost 0 bases to trimming and J lost 6 bases, with 3 bases between them. Germline V lookup: CDR1 LNHNV, CDR2 YYDKDF (reference sequence). This CDR3 reads CATSRDSQPQHF. The CDR3 DNA reads as TGTGCCACCAGCAGAGATAGTCAGCCCCAGCATTTT.

The chain employs TRBV28 and TRBJ1-4; TRBD1 matches 7 bases. The CDR3 spans 16 residues. V lost 5 bases and J lost 3; bases outside the gene matches: 9. The V gene's germline CDR1 is MDHEN and CDR2 SYDVKM. The CDR3 region is CASSPAGQVANEKLFF. CDR3 bases: TGTGCCAGCAGTCCCGCTGGACAGGTGGCTAATGAAAAACTGTTTTTT. The complete variable domain, with remaining parts taken from reference TRBV28 and TRBJ1-4, reads DVKVTQSSRYLVKRTGEKVFLECVQDMDHENMFWYRQDPGLGLRLIYFSYDVKMKEKGDIPEGYSVSREKKERFSLILESASTNQTSMYLCASSPAGQVANEKLFFGSGTQLSVL.

The chain employs TRBV5-4 and TRBJ2-1; possibly TRBD1 for D (6 bases). The CDR3 length is 16 residues. V lost 5 bases to trimming and J lost 4 bases, with 19 bases between them. The germline V gene encodes CDR1 SGHNT and CDR2 YYREEE (reference sequence). DNA of the CDR3: TGTGCCAGCAGGGACAGCCGGGCCCAAAATTACAATGAGCAGTTCTTC. Protein sequence: CASRDSRAQNYNEQFF.

A remark on this clone: This same CDR3 is encoded by further DNA sequences in the sample. The chain is built from TRBV5-1 and TRBJ2-7; 8 nucleotides agree with TRBD1. V lost 4 bases and J lost 2; bases outside the gene matches: 5. This CDR3 spans 14 amino acids. The V gene's germline CDR1 is SGHRS and CDR2 YFSETQ. The CDR3 bases are TGCGCCAGCAGCAAACGACAGGGGCCCTACGAGCAGTACTTC. Amino acid sequence: CASSKRQGPYEQYF.

This clone has only a few counts. J is TRBJ2-3 and V is TRBV7-2, with a weak D call TRBD2 (5 bases). Germline V gene sequence: CDR1 SGHTA, CDR2 FQGNSA. V was clipped by 4 bases and J by 6 bases, with 26 bases between them. The CDR3 has 18 residues. Here the CDR3 DNA reads TGTGCCAGCAGCTCTACTCCGGGAACTCGGGCCGCCCCTGATACGCAGTATTTT. It encodes CASSSTPGTRAAPDTQYF.

CDR3 DNA sequence: TGCGCCAGCAGCCGAAGGGACAGGGGGCGAAGTGGCTACACCTTC. Translated, it gives CASSRRDRGRSGYTF. This chain connects TRBV4-3 to TRBJ1-2; 12 bases align to TRBD1. Germline V gene data show CDR1 as LGHNA and CDR2 as YSLEER. Trimming took 4 bases from V and 7 from J; bases not matched to a gene: 7. The CDR3 consists of 15 residues.

This rearrangement joins TRBV11-2 to TRBJ2-3; D unresolved. CDR1 is SGHAT and CDR2 is FQNNGV in the germline V gene. Trimming cost V 5 bases and J 7 bases, with 7 bases left between them. There are 11 residues in the CDR3. CDR3 sequence reads: CASSLSYTQYF. For the CDR3, the DNA is TGTGCCAGCAGCCTAAGTTATACGCAGTATTTT.

The chain links TRBV6-5 to TRBJ1-2, with a tentative D call TRBD1 (6 bases). This CDR3 region has 14 residues. Trimming shortened V by 5 bases and J by 4 bases, and 14 bases separated the two germline ends. In germline, CDR1 is MNHEY, CDR2 SVGAGI. CDR3 loop: CASSTKQGTYGYTF. DNA for the CDR3: TGTGCCAGCAGTACCAAACAGGGAACCTATGGCTACACCTTC.

The chain links TRBV12-3 or TRBV12-4 to TRBJ2-2; 7 nucleotides match TRBD2. The length of the CDR3 is 13 residues. V lost 7 bases to trimming and J lost 5 bases; unmatched junction nucleotides: 4. This CDR3 is CASKAGLTGELFF. In nucleotides, the CDR3 is TGTGCCAGCAAAGCGGGGTTGACCGGGGAGCTGTTTTTT.

This chain joins TRBV6-2 or TRBV6-3 and TRBJ2-1; TRBD2 agrees at 12 bases. V trimming: 2 bases; J trimming: 8 bases; junction bases outside the gene matches: 7. Germline CDR1 reads MNHEY; CDR2 reads SVGEGT. CDR3 size: 16 residues. CDR3 protein: CASSYPLAGGGDEQFF. CDR3 DNA: TGTGCCAGCAGTTACCCCCTAGCGGGAGGGGGGGATGAGCAGTTCTTC.